The next 23 T cell receptor beta chains were all read from a single sample in a study of cytomegalovirus exposure and HLA in healthy donors. Primers included in the PCR were 60 Vbeta and 13 Jbeta primers. Libraries were prepared by immunoSEQ multiplex PCR; TCRdb keeps only in-frame clonotypes and omits some of them. The sample lists 100,000 to 150,000 clones, 60% to 85% seen once, with 1.9% in the top ten. The specimen was PBMCs. The origin of the receptors is a man between 45 and 60 years old in good health and CMV-seronegative.

This clone has a single count. The V call is TRBV5-4, the J call TRBJ2-5; TRBD2 matches at 11 bases. Germline lookup yields CDR1 SGHNT and CDR2 YYREEE (reference sequence). The CDR3 contains 15 residues. The V gene end was trimmed by 0 bases and the J gene end by 7 bases; junction bases not matched to a gene: 5. The CDR3 bases are TGTGCCAGCAGCTTGGAGACTAGCGGGGCGATGACCCAGTACTTC. Translation: CASSLETSGAMTQYF.

V and J are TRBV28 and TRBJ2-7, with D uncertain. The CDR3 consists of 13 residues. Between the trimmed V and J ends, which lost 3 bases and 1 base, there was a span of 7 bases. CDR1 is MDHEN, CDR2 SYDVKM, per germline. CDR3 sequence (DNA): TGTGCCAGCAGTTTGCGGTCATCCTACGAGCAGTACGTC. Translation: CASSLRSSYEQYV.

This clone was seen a handful of times. The V call is TRBV6-5, the J call TRBJ1-1; D is unclear. Deletions cut 4 bases from V and 1 base from J, with 13 bases between. Germline CDR1 reads MNHEY; CDR2 reads SVGAGI. The length of the CDR3 is 15 residues. CDR3: CASSSQTVANTEAFF. In DNA, the CDR3 is TGTGCCAGCAGTTCCCAGACGGTAGCGAACACTGAAGCTTTCTTT.

The CDR3 loop is CASSLGEAASPEQYV. CDR3 DNA sequence: TGTGCCAGCAGTTTAGGGGAGGCGGCATCCCCCGAGCAGTACGTC. V gene TRBV28 combines with J gene TRBJ2-7, with D maybe TRBD2 (6 bases). From germline, CDR1 is MDHEN and CDR2 SYDVKM. The CDR3 loop spans 15 amino acids. Trimming removed 2 bases from V and 6 bases from J, with 17 bases in between.

The chain couples TRBV19 to TRBJ2-1, with a tentative D call TRBD2 (6 bases). This CDR3 contains 16 residues. V was clipped by 1 base and J by 3 bases, with 13 bases between them. Germline CDR1 LNHDA, CDR2 SQIVND (reference sequence). The CDR3 reads CASSIGLRGFYNEQFF. Written as DNA, the CDR3 is TGTGCCAGTAGTATAGGCCTCCGGGGGTTCTACAATGAGCAGTTCTTC.

The chain recombines TRBV6-5 with TRBJ2-7; tentatively, D is TRBD2 (6 bases). Germline loops: CDR1 MNHEY, CDR2 SVGAGI. This CDR3 is built from 13 residues. V was shortened by 6 bases and J by 5 bases, with 14 bases between the two germline ends. The CDR3 reads CASSSGTGNEQYF. CDR3 DNA sequence: TGTGCCAGCAGCTCGGGGACTGGCAACGAGCAGTACTTC.

The V gene is TRBV6-1, the J gene TRBJ1-2; TRBD1 aligns across 7 bases. Germline lookup yields CDR1 MNHNS and CDR2 SASEGT. J was trimmed by 6 bases and V by 6 bases; bases with no gene match: 13. The CDR3 covers 15 residues. This CDR3 is CASRGQKVFWDGYTF. In nucleotides, the CDR3 is TGTGCCAGCAGGGGACAGAAAGTATTTTGGGATGGCTACACCTTC.

Remarks on this clone: Germline and junction disagree at one end, which may indicate a read error. The DNA for the CDR3 is TGTTCCAGCAGCCCCCCGGTGGTATCTAATGAAAAACTGTTTTTT. This translates into CSSSPPVVSNEKLFF. The chain uses TRBV7-9 and TRBJ1-4; D gene uncertain. Looked up from germline, CDR1 is SEHNR and CDR2 is FQNEAQ (reference sequence). This CDR3 region has 15 residues.

The V and J genes are TRBV11-2 and TRBJ2-7; weak D call: TRBD1 (6 bases). V lost 6 bases, J lost 3 bases, and 12 bases lay in between. Germline CDR1 and CDR2: SGHAT and FQNNGV. The CDR3 consists of 13 residues. The CDR3 spells CASSQQQGYEQYV. The DNA of the CDR3 is TGTGCCAGCAGTCAACAACAGGGCTACGAGCAGTACGTC.

In this sample, this clone turned up a few times. The chain is built from TRBV14 and TRBJ2-1; D is perhaps TRBD2 (6 bases). The V end was cut by 1 base, the J end by 8 bases, with 15 bases between. The CDR3 extends over 15 amino acids. Germline CDR1 SGHDN, CDR2 FVKESK. The CDR3 nucleotides are TGTGCCAGCAGCCAAGCGGGACTCAGGATCCATGAGCAGTTCTTC. Translated, it gives CASSQAGLRIHEQFF. Full variable domain (remainder filled in from reference TRBV14 and TRBJ2-1): EAGVTQFPSHSVIEKGQTVTLRCDPISGHDNLYWYRRVMGKEIKFLLHFVKESKQDESGMPNNRFLAERTGGTYSTLKVQPAELEDSGVYFCASSQAGLRIHEQFFGPGTRLTVL.

The chain combines TRBV4-3 with TRBJ2-7; 7 bases agree with TRBD1. The CDR3 has 15 residues. The ends lost 5 bases at V and 3 bases at J; junction bases unmatched: 10. Germline CDR1 LGHNA, CDR2 YSLEER. CDR3: CASSASTGSDYEQYF. The DNA for the CDR3 is TGCGCCAGCAGCGCTTCGACAGGGTCGGACTACGAGCAGTACTTC.

The chain couples TRBV6-1 to TRBJ2-5; TRBD2 matches at 12 bases. J was trimmed by 1 base and V by 4 bases; bases with no gene match: 7. The CDR3 has 17 amino acids. From germline, CDR1 is MNHNS and CDR2 SASEGT. CDR3 sequence reads: CASSGRLAGASQETQYF. The CDR3, as DNA: TGTGCCAGCAGTGGGAGACTAGCGGGGGCCTCCCAAGAGACCCAGTACTTC.

The rearrangement links TRBV13 to TRBJ1-1; no clear D gene. The CDR3 consists of 11 residues. Per germline, CDR1 PRHDT and CDR2 FYEKMQ (reference sequence). The V gene lost 2 bases and the J gene lost 9 bases, with 7 bases spanning the gap. CDR3 DNA sequence: TGTGCCAGCAGCTTATTACAGAAAGCTTTCTTT. It codes for CASSLLQKAFF.

V gene TRBV14 combines with J gene TRBJ2-7; 8 nucleotides match TRBD1. This CDR3 contains 14 residues. The trim removed 8 bases at V and 3 bases at J, leaving 9 bases unmatched. Per the germline V gene, CDR1 is SGHDN and CDR2 is FVKESK. The CDR3 DNA follows: TGTGCCAGCCGAAAGGTCGGACAGGGCTACGAGCAGTACTTC. Translating it yields CASRKVGQGYEQYF.

This clone was seen a few times. Other nucleotide sequences from this sample produce the same CDR3. V is TRBV2 and J is TRBJ1-2, with a tentative D call TRBD1 (6 bases). The CDR3 is made up of 13 amino acids. CDR1 is SNHLY, CDR2 FYNNEI, per germline. V lost 5 bases to trimming and J lost 1 base, with 8 bases between them. The CDR3 sequence is CASSPDSNYGYTF. CDR3 DNA sequence: TGTGCCAGCAGTCCGGACAGTAACTATGGCTACACCTTC.

This clone is a singleton in its sample. V gene TRBV4-1 combines with J gene TRBJ2-3, with 8 bases aligning to TRBD2. The trim removed 2 bases at V and 3 bases at J, leaving 16 bases unmatched. The CDR3 length is 19 residues. Germline V CDR1 and CDR2: MGHRA, YSYEKL. The CDR3 coding sequence is TGCGCCAGCAGCCAACCTGCGAGAAGGGCGGGGGGAATGACAGATACGCAGTATTTT. Its translation: CASSQPARRAGGMTDTQYF.

The gene calls are TRBV19 and TRBJ2-5, with 7 nucleotides matching TRBD2. The V gene end was trimmed by 3 bases and the J gene end by 4 bases; junction bases not matched to a gene: 2. Germline V gene sequence: CDR1 LNHDA, CDR2 SQIVND (reference sequence). CDR3 length: 13 amino acids. CDR3: CASSMASGETQYF. The CDR3 bases are TGTGCCAGTAGTATGGCTAGCGGAGAGACCCAGTACTTC.

The chain carries TRBV10-3 and TRBJ1-5, with TRBD1 as a possible D gene (6 bases). Germline V gene lookup returns CDR1 ENHRY and CDR2 SYGVKD. V lost 6 bases and J 0 bases, leaving 18 bases between the germline ends. There are 17 residues in the CDR3. CDR3 amino acids: CAISTGSGGYSNQPQHF. The CDR3 DNA reads TGTGCCATCAGCACAGGGTCCGGAGGTTATAGCAATCAGCCCCAGCATTTT.

This rearrangement joins TRBV5-4 to TRBJ2-3; D ambiguous. The germline V gene encodes CDR1 SGHNT and CDR2 YYREEE (reference sequence). Trimming took off 1 base at V and 6 bases at J, with 12 bases between the two ends. CDR3 length: 14 residues. The CDR3 reads CASSLTEHIDTQYF. In DNA, the CDR3 is TGTGCCAGCAGCTTGACAGAGCACATTGATACGCAGTATTTT.

The rearrangement joins TRBV6-5 to TRBJ1-2; 7 bases line up with TRBD1. The junction had 6 bases not matched to a gene; V was cut back by 4 bases and J by 1 base. CDR1 MNHEY and CDR2 SVGAGI come from the germline V gene. The CDR3 totals 15 residues. CDR3 DNA sequence: TGTGCCAGCAGTTTCACCGGGACAGATAACTATGGCTACACCTTC. Translating it yields CASSFTGTDNYGYTF.

This clone occurred a few times. The chain's CDR3 is CASSWTGLNSPLHF. Written as DNA, the CDR3 is TGTGCCAGCAGCTGGACAGGGCTTAATTCACCCCTCCACTTT. The rearrangement joins TRBV6-5 to TRBJ1-6, with 8 positions matching TRBD1. After removal of 6 bases from V and 6 bases from J, the junction contained 4 bases not matched to a gene. Germline CDR1 reads MNHEY; CDR2 reads SVGAGI. The CDR3 sequence is 14 residues long.

There are a few counts of this clone. The chain uses TRBV9 and TRBJ2-1, with TRBD2 identical over 11 bases. Losses at the gene ends were 4 bases for V and 5 bases for J; bases not matched to a gene: 8. Germline lookup yields CDR1 SGDLS and CDR2 YYNGEE. CDR3 length: 16 residues. CDR3 DNA: TGTGCCAGCAGCCCAATCCTAGCGGGGGGCCACAATGAGCAGTTCTTC. Amino acid sequence: CASSPILAGGHNEQFF.

V usage is TRBV4-1 and J usage is TRBJ2-7; the match to TRBD2 covers 9 bases. This CDR3 comprises 15 residues. Per the germline V gene, CDR1 is MGHRA and CDR2 is YSYEKL. J gave up 7 bases and V 8 bases, and 15 bases lay outside the gene matches. For the CDR3, the DNA is TGCGCCAGCGGGACCCCACTAGCGGGTTCTGGGGAGCAGTACTTC. This codes for CASGTPLAGSGEQYF.